This TCR beta chain derives from a study of T cell repertoires and HLA-DP antigens. The wider study: Transduced HeLa cells presented HLA-DP to CD4+ T cells. The study's findings and limits: Sorted CD137+ cells had clonality roughly 0.39 against both alloantigens, versus approximately 0.037 pre-culture.

The primer mix covered 54 TRBV segments and 13 TRBJ segments. The data were produced by immunoSEQ multiplex PCR, yet TCRdb's version contains in-frame clones alone and is incomplete. The table has about 73,000 clones, roughly 78% seen once. V was clipped by 3 bases and J by 4 bases; unmatched bases: 8. Germline-derived CDR1 and CDR2 are KGHSH and LQKENI. The CDR3 runs to 15 residues. With regard to this clone: Its matching antigen is unknown.

The V gene is TRBV18, the J gene TRBJ1-1, with 7 bases lining up with TRBD1. The receptor was isolated from a man aged 55 to 69 in good health and CMV-seronegative. The sequenced sample consisted of CD4+ T cells from PBMCs. The CDR3 reads CASSPAYRDSTEAFF. In DNA, the CDR3 is TGTGCCAGCTCACCCGCCTACCGGGACAGCACTGAAGCTTTCTTT.